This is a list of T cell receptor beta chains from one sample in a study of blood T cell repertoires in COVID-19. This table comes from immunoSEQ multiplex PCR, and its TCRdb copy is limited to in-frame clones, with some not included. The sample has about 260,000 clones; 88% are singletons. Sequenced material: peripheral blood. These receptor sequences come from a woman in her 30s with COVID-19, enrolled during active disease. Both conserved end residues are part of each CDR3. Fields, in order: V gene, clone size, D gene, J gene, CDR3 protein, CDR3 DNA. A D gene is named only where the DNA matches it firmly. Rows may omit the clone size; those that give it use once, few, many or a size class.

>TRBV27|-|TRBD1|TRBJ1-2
CASSLQGAGGGYTF
TGTGCCAGCAGTCTACAGGGGGCCGGCGGGGGCTACACCTTC
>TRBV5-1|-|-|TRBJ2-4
CASSSGNIQYF
TGCGCCAGCAGCTCGGGAAACATTCAGTACTTC
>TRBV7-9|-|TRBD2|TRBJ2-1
CASSSAGGLSYNEQFF
TGTGCCAGCAGCTCAGCGGGGGGACTATCCTACAATGAGCAGTTCTTC
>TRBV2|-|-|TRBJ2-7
CASRGGWMTYEQYF
TGTGCCAGCAGGGGCGGGTGGATGACCTACGAGCAGTACTTC
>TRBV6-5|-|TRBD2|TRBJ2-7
CASIAAGAFEQYF
TGTGCCAGCATAGCAGCGGGAGCTTTCGAGCAGTACTTC
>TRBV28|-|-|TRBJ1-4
CASSLSGANEKLFF
TGTGCCAGCAGTTTATCCGGGGCTAATGAAAAACTGTTTTTT
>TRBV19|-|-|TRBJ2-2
CASKGAGANTGELFF
TGTGCCAGTAAGGGAGCGGGCGCGAACACCGGGGAGCTGTTTTTT
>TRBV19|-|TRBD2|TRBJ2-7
CASQGLAGGGASYEQYF
TGTGCCAGCCAAGGACTAGCGGGAGGGGGCGCGTCCTACGAGCAGTACTTC
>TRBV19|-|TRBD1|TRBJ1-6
CASSMGDRNSPLHF
TGTGCCAGTAGTATGGGGGACAGAAATTCACCCCTCCACTTT
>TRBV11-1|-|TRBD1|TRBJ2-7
CASSLAGQGTEQYF
TGTGCCAGCAGCTTAGCAGGACAGGGGACCGAGCAGTACTTC
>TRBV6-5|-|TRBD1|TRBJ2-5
CASRQGVQETQYF
TGTGCCAGTCGACAGGGGGTCCAAGAGACCCAGTACTTC
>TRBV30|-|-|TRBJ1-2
CAWSASVYGYTF
TGTGCCTGGAGTGCCTCCGTCTATGGCTACACCTTC
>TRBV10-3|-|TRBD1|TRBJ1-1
CAANPGGVNTEAFF
TGTGCCGCCAATCCAGGGGGAGTGAACACTGAAGCTTTCTTT
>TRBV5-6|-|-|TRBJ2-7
CASSFGLSYEQYF
TGTGCCAGCAGCTTCGGACTCTCCTACGAGCAGTACTTC
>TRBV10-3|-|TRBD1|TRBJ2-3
CAITNDRVRADTQYF
TGTGCCATCACGAATGACAGGGTCCGGGCAGATACGCAGTATTTT
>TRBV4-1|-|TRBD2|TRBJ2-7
CASTPGAGTSSYEQYF
TGCGCCAGCACCCCAGGCGCCGGGACTAGTTCCTACGAGCAGTACTTC
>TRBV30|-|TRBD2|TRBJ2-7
CAWEPRGEGGSYEQYF
TGTGCCTGGGAACCCCGGGGGGAGGGCGGTAGCTACGAGCAGTACTTC
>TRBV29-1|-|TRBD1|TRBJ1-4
CSVGQGMGNEKLFF
TGCAGCGTTGGACAGGGAATGGGTAATGAAAAACTGTTTTTT
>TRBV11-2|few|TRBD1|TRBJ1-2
CASSDPGDRVNGYTF
TGTGCCAGCAGCGATCCAGGGGACAGGGTTAATGGCTACACCTTC
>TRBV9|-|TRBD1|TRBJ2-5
CASSPRTGREETQYF
TGTGCCAGCAGCCCCAGGACAGGGAGAGAAGAGACCCAGTACTTC
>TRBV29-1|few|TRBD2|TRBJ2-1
CSVGTSGRLDEQFF
TGCAGCGTAGGGACTAGCGGGAGATTGGATGAGCAGTTCTTC
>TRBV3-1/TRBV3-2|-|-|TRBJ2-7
CASSLSSYEQYF
TGTGCCAGCAGCCTTAGCTCCTACGAGCAGTACTTC
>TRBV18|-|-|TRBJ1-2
CASSPLPSGNYGYTF
TGTGCCAGCTCCCCACTTCCTTCGGGAAACTATGGCTACACCTTC
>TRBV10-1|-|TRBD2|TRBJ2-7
CASSEEVGLAGLNEQYF
TGCGCCAGCAGTGAGGAGGTAGGACTAGCGGGATTGAACGAGCAGTACTTC
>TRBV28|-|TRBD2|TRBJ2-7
CASRGLAGSKEQYF
TGTGCCAGCAGGGGACTAGCGGGAAGTAAGGAGCAGTACTTC
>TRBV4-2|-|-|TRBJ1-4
CASSPSLVTKLFF
TGTGCCAGCAGCCCGAGTCTGGTTACAAAACTGTTTTTT
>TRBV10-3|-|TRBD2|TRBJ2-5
CAISESGGLGEAETQYF
TGTGCCATCAGTGAGTCCGGCGGACTAGGGGAAGCCGAGACCCAGTACTTC
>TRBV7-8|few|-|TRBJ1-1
CASSRTANTEAFF
TGTGCCAGCAGCCGGACAGCGAACACTGAAGCTTTCTTT
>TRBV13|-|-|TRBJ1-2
CASSSELFTGGNGYTF
TGTGCCAGCAGCTCCGAGCTTTTTACAGGAGGGAATGGCTACACCTTC
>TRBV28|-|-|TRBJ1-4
CASSPGFQKLFF
TGTGCCAGCAGTCCCGGGTTTCAAAAACTGTTTTTT
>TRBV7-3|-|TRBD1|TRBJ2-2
CASSMGQMNTGELFF
TGTGCCAGCAGCATGGGACAGATGAACACCGGGGAGCTGTTTTTT
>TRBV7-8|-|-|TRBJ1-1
CASTQGRGNLNTEAFF
TGTGCCAGCACCCAGGGGCGCGGCAACTTGAACACTGAAGCTTTCTTT
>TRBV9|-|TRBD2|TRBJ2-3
CASSVNSGSPDTQYF
TGTGCCAGCAGCGTAAATAGCGGGAGTCCAGATACGCAGTATTTT
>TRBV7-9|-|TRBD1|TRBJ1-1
CASSLGDRGTDTEAFF
TGTGCCAGCAGCTTAGGAGACAGGGGTACGGACACTGAAGCTTTCTTT
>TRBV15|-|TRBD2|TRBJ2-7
CATSRDRASGAYEQYF
TGTGCCACCAGCAGAGATAGGGCTAGCGGGGCCTACGAGCAGTACTTC
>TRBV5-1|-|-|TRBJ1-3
CASSLAGGSSGNTIYF
TGCGCCAGCAGCTTGGCGGGCGGGAGCTCTGGAAACACCATATATTTT
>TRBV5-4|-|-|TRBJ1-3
CASSLIGGNTIYF
TGTGCCAGCAGCTTGATTGGCGGGAACACCATATATTTT
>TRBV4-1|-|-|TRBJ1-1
CASSQVYPPARARYTEAFF
TGCGCCAGCAGCCAAGTATATCCCCCCGCCAGGGCGCGGTACACTGAAGCTTTCTTT
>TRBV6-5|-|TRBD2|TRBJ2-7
CASKPSGNSYEQYF
TGTGCCAGCAAACCTAGCGGGAACTCCTACGAGCAGTACTTC
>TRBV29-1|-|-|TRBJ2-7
CSVEWADSYEQYF
TGCAGCGTTGAGTGGGCCGACTCCTACGAGCAGTACTTC
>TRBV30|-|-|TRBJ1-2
CAWNRAGIYGYTF
TGTGCCTGGAATAGGGCAGGGATCTATGGCTACACCTTC
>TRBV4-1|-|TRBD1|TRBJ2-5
CASSQAPDRVVETQYF
TGCGCCAGCAGCCAAGCCCCGGACAGGGTAGTAGAGACCCAGTACTTC
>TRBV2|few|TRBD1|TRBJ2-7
CASRPTGPYEQYF
TGTGCCAGCAGACCGACAGGGCCCTACGAGCAGTACTTC
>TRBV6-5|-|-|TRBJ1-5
CASSPRQYSNQPQHF
TGTGCCAGCAGCCCCAGACAGTATAGCAATCAGCCCCAGCATTTT
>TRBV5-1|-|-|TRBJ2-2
CASGPRSGVTGELFF
TGCGCCAGCGGCCCTCGTTCAGGGGTCACCGGGGAGCTGTTTTTT
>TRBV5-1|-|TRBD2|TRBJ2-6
CASSSPGLAESYPPGANVLTF
TGCGCCAGCAGCTCCCCGGGACTAGCGGAAAGTTACCCCCCTGGGGCCAACGTCCTGACTTTC
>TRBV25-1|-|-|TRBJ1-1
CASSEWIADRAFF
TGTGCCAGCAGTGAATGGATAGCCGACAGAGCTTTCTTT
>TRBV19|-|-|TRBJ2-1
CASRIRGSPIDEQFF
TGTGCCAGTAGGATCAGGGGATCACCTATCGATGAGCAGTTCTTC
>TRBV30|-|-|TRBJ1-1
CAWSPLEGTEAFF
TGTGCCTGGAGCCCCCTCGAGGGCACTGAAGCTTTCTTT
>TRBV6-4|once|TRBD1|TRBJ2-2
CASSRQGDTGELFF
TGTGCCAGCAGTCGACAGGGGGACACCGGGGAGCTGTTTTTT
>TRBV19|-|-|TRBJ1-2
CASSPGGSYGYTF
TGTGCCAGTTCGCCGGGTGGGTCCTATGGCTACACCTTC
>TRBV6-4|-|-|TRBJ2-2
CASSDSRESGELFF
TGTGCCAGCAGTGACTCCCGGGAGTCCGGGGAGCTGTTTTTT
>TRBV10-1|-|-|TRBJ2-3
CASSEHLHGTDTQYF
TGCGCCAGCAGTGAGCATCTCCACGGGACAGATACGCAGTATTTT
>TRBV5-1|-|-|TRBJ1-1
CASSSGLMNTEAFF
TGCGCCAGCAGCTCAGGACTCATGAACACTGAAGCTTTCTTT